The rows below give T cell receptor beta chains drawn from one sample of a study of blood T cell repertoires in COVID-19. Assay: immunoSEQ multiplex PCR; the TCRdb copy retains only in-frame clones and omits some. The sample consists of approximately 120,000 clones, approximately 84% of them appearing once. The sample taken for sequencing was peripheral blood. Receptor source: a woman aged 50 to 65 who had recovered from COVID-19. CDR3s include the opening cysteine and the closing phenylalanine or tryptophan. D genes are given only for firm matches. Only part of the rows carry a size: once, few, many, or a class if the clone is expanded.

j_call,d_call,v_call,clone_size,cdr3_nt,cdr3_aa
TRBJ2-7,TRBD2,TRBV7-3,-,TGTGCCAGCAGCTTACGGGCTAGCGGGATCGGAGAGCAGTACTTC,CASSLRASGIGEQYF
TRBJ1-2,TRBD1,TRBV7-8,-,TGTGCCAGCAGCTTAGCCGGACAGGGGGCTTTATCTAACTATGGCTACACCTTC,CASSLAGQGALSNYGYTF
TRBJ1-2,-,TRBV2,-,TGTGCCAGCAGTGGTTCAGGCGCGGGCTACACCTTC,CASSGSGAGYTF
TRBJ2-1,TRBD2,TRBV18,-,TGTGCCAGCTCATCGTATCTTCTAGCGGGGGGCCTTTACAATGAGCAGTTCTTC,CASSSYLLAGGLYNEQFF
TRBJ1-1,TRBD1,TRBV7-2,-,TGTGCCAGCAGCACGACAGGGTGGGACACTGAAGCTTTCTTT,CASSTTGWDTEAFF
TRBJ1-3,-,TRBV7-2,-,TGTGCCAGCAGCCCTTTTCGAAACACCATATATTTT,CASSPFRNTIYF
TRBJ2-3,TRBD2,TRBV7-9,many,TGTGCCAGCAGCTTAGGAAGCGGGAGTAGGAATACGCAGTATTTT,CASSLGSGSRNTQYF
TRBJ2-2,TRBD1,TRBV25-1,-,TGTGCCAGCAGTCCCAGGGGGCCAGGGGGCTACACCGGGGAGCTGTTTTTT,CASSPRGPGGYTGELFF
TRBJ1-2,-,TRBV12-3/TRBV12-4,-,TGTGCCAGCAGTTTAATCCAGTACTATGGCTACACCTTC,CASSLIQYYGYTF
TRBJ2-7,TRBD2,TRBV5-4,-,TGTGCCAGCAGCCCGGGACTAGGAGGGTACGAGCAGTACTTC,CASSPGLGGYEQYF
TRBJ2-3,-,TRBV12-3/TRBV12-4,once,TGTGCCAGCAGTCCCTTCTTATATACGCAGTATTTT,CASSPFLYTQYF
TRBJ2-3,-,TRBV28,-,TGTGCCAGCAGCGACATTAACGGGAGCTTTGGGGATACGCAGTATTTT,CASSDINGSFGDTQYF